This TCR beta chain was recovered during a study of T cells after posttransplantation cyclophosphamide. Study findings and constraints: TRB clonality was highly associated with recipient CMV seropositivity and reactivation.

Data came from immunoSEQ multiplex PCR; TCRdb stores just in-frame clones and leaves some out. The sample lists 11,000 or so clones, roughly 2% seen once, with about a sixth in the top ten. CDR3 length: 10 amino acids. CDR1 and CDR2 (germline): DFQATT, SNEGSKA (reference sequence). As concerns this clone: Its antigen is still unknown.

Treatment was busulfan-fludarabine conditioning, a marrow graft, and cyclophosphamide on days +3 and +4. This rearrangement joins TRBV20-1 to TRBJ2-5; D is perhaps TRBD2 (5 bases). The assigned J gene may be wrong: the sequence end matches TRBJ2-7 better. Sample: PBMCs, taken after allogeneic stem cell transplant with posttransplant cyclophosphamide. This clonotype originated in a young adult male patient who received an allogeneic stem cell transplant from a related donor, was CMV-positive, and had no GVHD. The T cells may partly be graft donor cells. CDR3: CSAGGGEQYF. The CDR3 DNA sequence: TGCAGTGCTGGAGGCGGCGAGCAGTACTTC.